This T cell receptor (beta chain) was found in a study of shared clonotypes between healthy human individuals. The study's findings and limits: A generally larger estimated richness was seen in naive subsets than in memory subsets. Sharing across four donors was highest in naive CD4 (approximately 5%) and lowest in memory CD8 (approximately 0.4%).

Notes on this clone: Its antigen remains unidentified.

Trimming pared 5 bases from V and 2 bases from J, leaving 10 bases between. This CDR3 is 13 amino acids long. CDR1 and CDR2 (germline): MNHEY, SMNVEV (reference sequence). Sequenced by immunoSEQ multiplex PCR; TCRdb stores in-frame clones only, minus some. This sample has around 2.5 million clones, with approximately 94% found just once. Sample: naive CD4+ T cells from PBMCs. Sample subset: CD45RA+ positively selected. The chain uses TRBV27 and TRBJ2-7; D call uncertain. The sequence was collected from a man younger than 35 in good health. Some clones in this sample may be carry-over from other donors' samples. The CDR3 nucleotides read TGTGCCAGCAGTCCGGACCGGACCTACGAGCAGTACTTC. Translating it yields CASSPDRTYEQYF.